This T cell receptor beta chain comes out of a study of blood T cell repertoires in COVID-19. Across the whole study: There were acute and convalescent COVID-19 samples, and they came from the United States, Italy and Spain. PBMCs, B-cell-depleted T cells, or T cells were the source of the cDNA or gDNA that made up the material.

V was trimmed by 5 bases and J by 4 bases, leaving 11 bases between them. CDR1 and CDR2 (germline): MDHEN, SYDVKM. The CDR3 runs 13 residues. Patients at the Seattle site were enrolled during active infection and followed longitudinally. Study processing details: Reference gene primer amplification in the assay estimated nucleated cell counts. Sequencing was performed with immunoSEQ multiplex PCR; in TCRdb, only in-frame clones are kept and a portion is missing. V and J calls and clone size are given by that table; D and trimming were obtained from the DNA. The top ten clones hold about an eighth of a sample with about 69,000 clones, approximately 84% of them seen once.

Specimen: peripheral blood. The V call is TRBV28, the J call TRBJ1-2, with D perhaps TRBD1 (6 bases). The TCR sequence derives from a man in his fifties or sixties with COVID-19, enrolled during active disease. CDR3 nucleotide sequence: TGTGCCAGCAGTGAGAGCAGGGGCTATGGCTACACCTTC. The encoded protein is CASSESRGYGYTF.